One sample yielded the 24 T cell receptor beta chains listed below, sequenced in a study of shared clonotypes between healthy human individuals. Only in-frame clones appear in the TCRdb table, and some are missing; sequencing was by immunoSEQ multiplex PCR. The sample has some 500,000 clones, around 77% seen once. The specimen was PBMCs. These receptors were obtained from a woman in her thirties or forties in good health. Some clones in this sample may be carry-over from other donors' samples.

V is TRBV7-2 and J is TRBJ2-7; D possibly corresponds to TRBD2 (7 bases). CDR1 is SGHTA and CDR2 is FQGNSA in the germline V gene. Trimming removed 5 bases at V and 6 bases at J, with 17 bases between. The CDR3 consists of 14 residues. This chain's CDR3 is CASSPLGGQAEQYF. The DNA for the CDR3 is TGTGCCAGCAGCCCCCTGGGGGGGCAGGCCGAGCAGTACTTC.

The chain links TRBV6-4 to TRBJ2-1; 9 nucleotides line up with TRBD2. This CDR3 has 16 residues. Germline V lookup: CDR1 MRHNA, CDR2 SNTAGT. V trimming: 0 bases; J trimming: 8 bases; junction bases outside the gene matches: 8. For the CDR3, the DNA is TGTGCCAGCAGTGACTCTCCTAGCGGGACCTTTGATGAGCAGTTCTTC. The encoded protein is CASSDSPSGTFDEQFF.

The rearrangement links TRBV7-6 to TRBJ2-2, with 8 nucleotides matching TRBD1. With V trimmed by 5 bases and J by 6 bases, 8 bases remained unmatched. This CDR3 contains 15 residues. Per the germline V gene, CDR1 is SGHVS and CDR2 is FNYEAQ. CDR3: CASSRTGKLPGELFF. CDR3 sequence (DNA): TGTGCCAGCAGCCGGACAGGGAAGCTCCCCGGGGAGCTGTTTTTT.

The chain carries TRBV5-1 and TRBJ2-1, with 14 bases that match TRBD2. The CDR3 runs 16 residues. Germline loops: CDR1 SGHRS, CDR2 YFSETQ. V shed 4 bases and J 5 bases; nucleotides not matched to a gene: 5. CDR3 bases: TGCGCCAGCAGCCCAAGACTAGCGGGAGGGAACAATGAGCAGTTCTTC. It encodes CASSPRLAGGNNEQFF.

J is TRBJ1-2 and V is TRBV4-2; 7 bases are shared with TRBD1. Trimming took 4 bases from V and 4 from J; bases not matched to a gene: 9. The CDR3 loop spans 15 amino acids. Per the germline V gene, CDR1 is LGHNA and CDR2 is YNFKEQ. The CDR3 region is CASSPDRDVGYGYTF. The CDR3 bases are TGTGCCAGCAGCCCCGACAGGGACGTCGGCTATGGCTACACCTTC.

The rearrangement uses TRBV30 and TRBJ2-3; 7 bases are shared with TRBD2. CDR3 length equals 14 residues. Germline CDR1 and CDR2: GTSNPN and SVGIG (reference sequence). V trimming: 4 bases; J trimming: 4 bases; junction bases outside the gene matches: 8. CDR3 protein: CAWTPGRSSDTQYF. The CDR3 DNA reads as TGTGCCTGGACCCCCGGGAGGTCCTCAGATACGCAGTATTTT.

The chain is built from TRBV7-2 and TRBJ1-3, with D possibly TRBD1 on 5 matching bases. V lost 4 bases to trimming and J lost 2 bases, with 21 bases between them. CDR3 length: 18 amino acids. Germline V gives CDR1 SGHTA, CDR2 FQGNSA. Here the CDR3 DNA reads TGTGCCAGCAGCTACCAGGGTATTAGTCGCCTGGCTGGAAACACCATATATTTT. Translating it yields CASSYQGISRLAGNTIYF.

This clone was counted between two and nine times. The rearrangement links TRBV30 to TRBJ2-7, with unresolved D. The germline CDR1 and CDR2 sequences are GTSNPN and SVGIG (reference sequence). The length of the CDR3 is 12 residues. V was shortened by 1 base and J by 1 base, with 5 bases between the two germline ends. The CDR3 DNA reads as TGTGCCTGGAGTGCATCTTCCTACGAGCAGTACTTC. Translation: CAWSASSYEQYF.

The chain employs TRBV7-8 and TRBJ1-4; 7 bases map to TRBD1. The CDR3 is made up of 14 amino acids. The germline gives CDR1 SGHVS, CDR2 FQNEAQ. Germline trimming cut 10 bases from V and 5 bases from J; bases unmatched to any gene: 10. The CDR3 region is CATRSDRDNEKLFF. CDR3 DNA: TGTGCCACCCGCTCCGACAGGGACAATGAAAAACTGTTTTTT.

The chain uses TRBV27 and TRBJ1-1, with D possibly matching TRBD1 (6 bases). In germline, CDR1 is MNHEY, CDR2 SMNVEV (reference sequence). The CDR3 is 12 residues long. The V gene lost 8 bases and the J gene lost 4 bases, with 11 bases spanning the gap. The chain's CDR3 is CASGTGFTEAFF. The CDR3 nucleotides read TGTGCCAGCGGAACAGGGTTCACTGAAGCTTTCTTT.

The V and J genes are TRBV5-1 and TRBJ2-1; D tentatively reads TRBD1 or TRBD2 (10 bases each). Trimming removed 4 bases from V and 9 bases from J, with 20 bases in between. The CDR3 totals 15 residues. Germline V gene sequence: CDR1 SGHRS, CDR2 YFSETQ. The CDR3 DNA reads TGCGCCAGCAGCCCAACTAGCGGGGACAGGGGTGAGCAGTTCTTC. Translating it yields CASSPTSGDRGEQFF.

This clone was seen a handful of times. The chain combines TRBV4-1 with TRBJ2-5; 7 nucleotides align to TRBD2. In germline, CDR1 is MGHRA, CDR2 YSYEKL. The CDR3 is 14 residues long. The J segment lost 5 bases and the V segment lost 1 base, leaving 4 bases of the junction unmatched. The CDR3 protein is CASSQGGSGETQYF. In nucleotides, the CDR3 is TGCGCCAGCAGCCAAGGCGGGAGCGGCGAGACCCAGTACTTC.

At least ten counts were recorded for this clone. This chain connects TRBV28 to TRBJ2-3; 7 bases are a match to TRBD2. The CDR3 is made up of 15 amino acids. Germline loops: CDR1 MDHEN, CDR2 SYDVKM. V was clipped by 5 bases and J by 2 bases; unmatched bases: 7. The CDR3 bases are TGTGCCAGCAGTCTAGCGGCCACGCACACAGATACGCAGTATTTT. This codes for CASSLAATHTDTQYF. The whole variable domain, remainder taken from reference TRBV28 and TRBJ2-3, is DVKVTQSSRYLVKRTGEKVFLECVQDMDHENMFWYRQDPGLGLRLIYFSYDVKMKEKGDIPEGYSVSREKKERFSLILESASTNQTSMYLCASSLAATHTDTQYFGPGTRLTVL.

The gene calls are TRBV4-3 and TRBJ1-3, with D unclear. Germline V gives CDR1 LGHNA, CDR2 YSLEER. The CDR3 is 16 amino acids. Trimming stripped 0 bases from V and 0 bases from J, with 9 bases between. This chain's CDR3 is CASSQDLPGSGNTIYF. The DNA for the CDR3 is TGCGCCAGCAGCCAAGATCTGCCGGGCTCTGGAAACACCATATATTTT.

V gene TRBV11-2 combines with J gene TRBJ2-1; 9 nucleotides line up with TRBD2. The V gene end was trimmed by 8 bases and the J gene end by 0 bases; junction bases not matched to a gene: 11. The CDR3 extends over 17 amino acids. Germline loops: CDR1 SGHAT, CDR2 FQNNGV. The CDR3 sequence is CASARGRGRASYNEQFF. The CDR3 DNA is TGTGCCAGCGCTAGGGGTCGCGGGAGGGCCTCCTACAATGAGCAGTTCTTC.

In this sample, this clone turned up many times. The sample carries other DNA sequences with the same CDR3. The chain recombines TRBV18 with TRBJ1-1, with D possibly being TRBD1 (5 bases). Germline V gene sequence: CDR1 KGHSH, CDR2 LQKENI. Trimming removed 2 bases at V and 4 bases at J, with 5 bases between. The CDR3 loop spans 12 amino acids. Written as DNA, the CDR3 is TGTGCCAGCTCACCAGGGGCCACTGAAGCTTTCTTT. Translated: CASSPGATEAFF.

This clone was seen just once. A far larger clone is one base from this, pointing to a likely read error. Other DNA sequences of this sample code for an identical CDR3. The chain carries TRBV5-1 and TRBJ2-5, with D possibly TRBD1 on 6 matching bases. The CDR3 is 12 residues long. Germline CDR1 reads SGHRS; CDR2 reads YFSETQ. V was pared by 8 bases and J by 11 bases, with 19 bases between. The CDR3 sequence: CASSSQGWGQYF. CDR3 DNA: TGCGCCAGTAGTTCACAGGGATGGGGGCAGTACTTC.

This clone was seen ten or more times. The chain uses TRBV10-1 and TRBJ2-1, with TRBD2 identical over 7 bases. V trimming: 2 bases; J trimming: 6 bases; junction bases outside the gene matches: 10. Looked up from germline, CDR1 is WNHNN and CDR2 is SYGVQD (reference sequence). CDR3 length: 16 residues. The CDR3 loop reads CASSEKGGSGSNEQFF. In DNA, the CDR3 is TGCGCCAGCAGTGAGAAGGGCGGGAGCGGGTCCAATGAGCAGTTCTTC.

The chain carries TRBV27 and TRBJ1-3; 8 bases fit TRBD1. There are 17 residues in the CDR3. Per the germline V gene, CDR1 is MNHEY and CDR2 is SMNVEV (reference sequence). With 5 bases clipped from V and 0 bases from J, the junction kept 9 bases outside the gene matches. This CDR3 reads CASSPGQGLSSGNTIYF. CDR3 coding DNA: TGTGCCAGCAGTCCCGGACAGGGACTCTCCTCTGGAAACACCATATATTTT.

The V call is TRBV25-1, the J call TRBJ2-5, with 8 bases lining up with TRBD1. The J call may be incorrect, as the DNA end agrees better with TRBJ2-7. CDR1 MGHDK and CDR2 SYGVNS come from the germline V gene. The CDR3 extends over 14 amino acids. The CDR3 here is CASSDNRGNYEQYF. The CDR3 coding sequence is TGTGCCAGCAGTGACAACAGGGGGAACTACGAGCAGTACTTC.

This clone has just one count. The chain links TRBV5-1 to TRBJ1-1; 8 nucleotides line up with TRBD1. This CDR3 has 14 residues. CDR1 and CDR2 (germline): SGHRS, YFSETQ. V lost 0 bases to trimming and J lost 5 bases; unmatched junction nucleotides: 3. The CDR3 is CASSLGTGLTEAFF. In nucleotides, the CDR3 is TGCGCCAGCAGCTTGGGGACAGGGTTGACTGAAGCTTTCTTT.

This clone was detected a few times. Other DNA sequences within the sample encode an identical CDR3. The V and J genes are TRBV6-1 and TRBJ1-5; 7 bases agree with TRBD1. The CDR3 consists of 14 residues. V trimming: 6 bases; J trimming: 2 bases; junction bases outside the gene matches: 4. Looked up from germline, CDR1 is MNHNS and CDR2 is SASEGT. CDR3 coding DNA: TGTGCCAGCAGCCGGACAGGAGGCAATCAGCCCCAGCATTTT. Residues: CASSRTGGNQPQHF.

The chain combines TRBV6-6 with TRBJ2-1, with TRBD2 as a possible D gene (6 bases). V was cut by 7 bases and J by 6 bases, with 16 bases left in between. The CDR3 length is 14 residues. Per germline, CDR1 MNHNY and CDR2 SVGAGI (reference sequence). This CDR3 reads CASNERGLSNEQFF. The CDR3 DNA reads as TGTGCCAGCAACGAAAGGGGACTGTCCAATGAGCAGTTCTTC.

The J gene is TRBJ1-2, the V gene TRBV14; perhaps TRBD1 as D (5 bases). Trimming left V 4 bases short and J 8 bases short, with 17 bases between. The CDR3 sequence is 14 residues long. The germline gives CDR1 SGHDN, CDR2 FVKESK. The CDR3 DNA reads TGTGCCAGCAGCCCCCGATGGGGCCTGGGGGGCTACACCTTC. The encoded protein is CASSPRWGLGGYTF. Based on the CDR3 plus reference TRBV14 and TRBJ1-2, the full variable domain is EAGVTQFPSHSVIEKGQTVTLRCDPISGHDNLYWYRRVMGKEIKFLLHFVKESKQDESGMPNNRFLAERTGGTYSTLKVQPAELEDSGVYFCASSPRWGLGGYTFGSGTRLTVV.